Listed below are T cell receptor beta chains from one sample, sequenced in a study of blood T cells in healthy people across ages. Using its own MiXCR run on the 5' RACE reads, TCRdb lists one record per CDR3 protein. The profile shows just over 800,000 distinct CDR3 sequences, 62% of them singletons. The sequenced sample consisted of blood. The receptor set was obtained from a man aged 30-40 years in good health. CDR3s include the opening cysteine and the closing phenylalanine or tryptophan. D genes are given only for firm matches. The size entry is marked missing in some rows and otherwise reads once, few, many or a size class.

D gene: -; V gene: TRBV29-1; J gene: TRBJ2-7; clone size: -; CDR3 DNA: TGCAGCGTCGCACAGGGTTTCCTCGAGCAGTACTTC; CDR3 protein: CSVAQGFLEQYF
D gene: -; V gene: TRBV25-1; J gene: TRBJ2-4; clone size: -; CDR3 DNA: TGTGCCAGCAGTGACTCCGGGACAAGGGGCCCCAAAAACATTCAGTACTTC; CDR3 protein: CASSDSGTRGPKNIQYF
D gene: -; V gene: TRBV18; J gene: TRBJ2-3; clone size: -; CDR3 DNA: TGTGCCAGCTCGTCCCAGGCTAGCACAGATACGCAGTATTTT; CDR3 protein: CASSSQASTDTQYF
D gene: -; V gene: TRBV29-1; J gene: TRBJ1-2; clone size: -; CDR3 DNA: TGCAGCGTTGGGTCGAACTATGGCTACACCTTC; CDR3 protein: CSVGSNYGYTF
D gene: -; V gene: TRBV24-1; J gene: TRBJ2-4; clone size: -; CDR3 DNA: TGTGCCACCAGTGACCCAACAGGGGAGGGAGACATTCAGTACTTC; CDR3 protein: CATSDPTGEGDIQYF
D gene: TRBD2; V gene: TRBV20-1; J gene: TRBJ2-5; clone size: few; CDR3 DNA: TGCAGTGCTAGAGCCCCCGGGGGGGGTCTGGAGACCCAGTACTTC; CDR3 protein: CSARAPGGGLETQYF
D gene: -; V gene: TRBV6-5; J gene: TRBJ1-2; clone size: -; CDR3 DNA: TGTGCCAGCAGGGCCGGGACGGCGAATGGCTACACCTTC; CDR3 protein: CASRAGTANGYTF
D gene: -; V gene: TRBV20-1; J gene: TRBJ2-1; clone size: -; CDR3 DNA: TGCAGTGCTAGTCGGTGGGAGCCGTATTATGAGCAGTTCTTC; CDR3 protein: CSASRWEPYYEQFF
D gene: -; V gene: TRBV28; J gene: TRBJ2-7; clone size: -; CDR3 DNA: TGTGCCAGCCACTCGGGCAGGGGCTACGAGCAGTACTTC; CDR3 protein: CASHSGRGYEQYF
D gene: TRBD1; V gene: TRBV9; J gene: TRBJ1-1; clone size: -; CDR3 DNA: TGTGCCAGCAGCCCGAGCCTCCGACAGGGGACCACTGAAGCTTTCTTT; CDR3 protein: CASSPSLRQGTTEAFF
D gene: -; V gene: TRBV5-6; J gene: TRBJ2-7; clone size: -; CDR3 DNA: TGTGCCAGCAGAATACAGGCTTCCTACAATGAGCAGTACTTC; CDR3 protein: CASRIQASYNEQYF
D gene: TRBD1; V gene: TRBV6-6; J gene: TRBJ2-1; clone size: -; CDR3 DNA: TGTGCCAGCATTCGACAGGGAAATGAGCAGTTCTTC; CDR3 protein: CASIRQGNEQFF
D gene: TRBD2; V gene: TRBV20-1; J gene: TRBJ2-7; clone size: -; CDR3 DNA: TGCAGTGCTATACGGGGGGGGCCCGCACTACCCTACGAGCAGTACTTC; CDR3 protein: CSAIRGGPALPYEQYF
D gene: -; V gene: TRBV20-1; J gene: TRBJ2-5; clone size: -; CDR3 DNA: TGCAGTGCTAGAGGTTTGCGGACAGCAGAGGAGACCCAGTACTTC; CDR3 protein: CSARGLRTAEETQYF
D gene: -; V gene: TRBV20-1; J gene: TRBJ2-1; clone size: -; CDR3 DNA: TGCAGTGCCAGAGTCGGCTCCTACAATGAGCAGTTCTTC; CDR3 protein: CSARVGSYNEQFF
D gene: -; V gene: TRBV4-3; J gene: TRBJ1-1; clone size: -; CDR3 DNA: TGCGCCAGCAGCCAAGACCGCCGGGCCAACACTGAAGCTTTCTTT; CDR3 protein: CASSQDRRANTEAFF
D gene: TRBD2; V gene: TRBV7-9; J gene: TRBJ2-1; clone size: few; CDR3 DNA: TGTGCCAGCAGCTTACTCGGGGGGGGCCTCAATGAGCAGTTCTTC; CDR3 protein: CASSLLGGGLNEQFF
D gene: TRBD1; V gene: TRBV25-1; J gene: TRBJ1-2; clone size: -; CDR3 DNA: TGTGCCAGCAGGGGCGGTCGGGCAGGGGGTGGCTACACCTTC; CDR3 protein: CASRGGRAGGGYTF
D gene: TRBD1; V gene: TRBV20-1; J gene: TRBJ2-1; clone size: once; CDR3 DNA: TGCAGTGCCCCGGCCAGGGGGCCAGTTAATGAGCAGTTCTTC; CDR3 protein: CSAPARGPVNEQFF
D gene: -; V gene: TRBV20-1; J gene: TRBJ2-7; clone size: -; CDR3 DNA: TGCAGTGCTAGGGTATTTTTATCGGGGGACCCTTTGTACGAGCAGTACTTC; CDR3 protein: CSARVFLSGDPLYEQYF
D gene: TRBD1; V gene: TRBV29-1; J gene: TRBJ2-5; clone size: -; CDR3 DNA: TGCAGCGGGGGGGACAGGGGGCGAGAGCAGTACTTC; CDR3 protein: CSGGDRGREQYF
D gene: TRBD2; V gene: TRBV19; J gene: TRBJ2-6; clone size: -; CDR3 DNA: TGTGCCAGTAGTATCTCAGCGGGGGGGTCTGGGGCCAACGTCCTGACTTTC; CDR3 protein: CASSISAGGSGANVLTF
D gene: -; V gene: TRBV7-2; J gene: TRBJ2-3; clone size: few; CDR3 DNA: TGTGCCAGCAGCGTTGAAAGCGCCACAGATACGCAGTATTTT; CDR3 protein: CASSVESATDTQYF
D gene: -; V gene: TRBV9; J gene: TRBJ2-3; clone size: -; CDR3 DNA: TGTGCCAGCAGCGTATCAGAGACCCCCACAGATACGCAGTATTTT; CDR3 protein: CASSVSETPTDTQYF
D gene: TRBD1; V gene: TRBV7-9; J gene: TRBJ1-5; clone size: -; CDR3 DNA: TGTGCCAGCAGCTTAACAGGGGGAGTTAGCAATCAGCCCCAGCATTTT; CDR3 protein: CASSLTGGVSNQPQHF
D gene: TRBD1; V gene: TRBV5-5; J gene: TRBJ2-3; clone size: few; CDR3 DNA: TGTGCCAGCAGCCACAGGGGGGTCGAAGGGGATACGCAGTATTTT; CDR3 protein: CASSHRGVEGDTQYF
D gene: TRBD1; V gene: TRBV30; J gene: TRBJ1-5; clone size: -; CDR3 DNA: TGTGCCTGGAGTGTACCGAGGGGGCTGGGCAATCAGCCCCAGCATTTT; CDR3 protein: CAWSVPRGLGNQPQHF
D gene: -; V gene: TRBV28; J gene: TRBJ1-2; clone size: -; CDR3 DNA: TGTGCCAGCAGTTTATCCGCTGAAATCAGCGGCTACACCTTC; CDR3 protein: CASSLSAEISGYTF
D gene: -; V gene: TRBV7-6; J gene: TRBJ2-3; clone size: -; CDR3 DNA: TGTGCCAGCAGCTTAGGAAGCGGTTTAAGCACAGATACGCAGTATTTT; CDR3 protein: CASSLGSGLSTDTQYF
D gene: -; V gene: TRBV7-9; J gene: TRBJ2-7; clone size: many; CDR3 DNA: TGTGCCAGCAGTTTTGGGGACGAGCAGTACTTC; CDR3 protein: CASSFGDEQYF
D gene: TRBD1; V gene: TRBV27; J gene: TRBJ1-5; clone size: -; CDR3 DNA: TGTGCCAGCAGTTGGTCAGGGGGCGCAGGCAATCAGCCCCAGCATTTT; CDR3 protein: CASSWSGGAGNQPQHF
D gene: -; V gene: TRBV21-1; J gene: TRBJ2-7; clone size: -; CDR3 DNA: TGTGCCAGCAGCAAAGTAGACAGGAGTTACTACGAGCAGTACTTC; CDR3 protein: CASSKVDRSYYEQYF
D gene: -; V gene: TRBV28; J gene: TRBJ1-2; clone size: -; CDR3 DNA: TGTGCCAGCAGTTTGGAGCCGGTTAACTATGGCTACACCTTC; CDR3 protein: CASSLEPVNYGYTF
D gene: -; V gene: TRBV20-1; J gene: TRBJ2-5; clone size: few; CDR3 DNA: TGCAGTGCTATCAATATGGACAGACCCCAAGAGACCCAGTACTTC; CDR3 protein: CSAINMDRPQETQYF
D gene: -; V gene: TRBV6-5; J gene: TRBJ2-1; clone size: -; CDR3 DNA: TGTGCCAGCAGTTACTTAGGGGTTTCCTACAATGAGCAGTTCTTC; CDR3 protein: CASSYLGVSYNEQFF
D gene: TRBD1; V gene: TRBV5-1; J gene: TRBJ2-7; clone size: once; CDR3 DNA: TGCGCCAGCAGCTTGCGACAGGGGCAACCGGGGGAGCAGTACTTC; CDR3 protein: CASSLRQGQPGEQYF
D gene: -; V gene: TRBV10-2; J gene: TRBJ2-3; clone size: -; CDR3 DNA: TGCGCCAGCACGGGCTCAAGCACAGATACGCAGTATTTT; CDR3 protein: CASTGSSTDTQYF
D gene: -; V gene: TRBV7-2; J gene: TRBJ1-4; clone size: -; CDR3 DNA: TGTGCCAGCAGCTCGTCCGACAGAACTAATGAAAAACTGTTTTTT; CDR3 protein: CASSSSDRTNEKLFF
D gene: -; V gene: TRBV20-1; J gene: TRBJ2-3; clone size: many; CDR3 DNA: TGCAGTGCTAGAGCCTGGGATCCCACAGCAGATACGCAGTATTTT; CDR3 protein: CSARAWDPTADTQYF
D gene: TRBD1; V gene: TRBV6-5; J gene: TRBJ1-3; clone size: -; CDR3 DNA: TGTGCCAGCAGTCCTTTTGTCGGGACAGGAGGAAACACCATATATTTT; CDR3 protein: CASSPFVGTGGNTIYF
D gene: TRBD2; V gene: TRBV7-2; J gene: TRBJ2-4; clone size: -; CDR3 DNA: TGTGCCAGCAGCCCTACTAGCGGGGGTATTCAGTACTTC; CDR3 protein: CASSPTSGGIQYF
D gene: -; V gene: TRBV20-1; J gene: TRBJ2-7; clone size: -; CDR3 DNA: TGCAGTGCTCGTCGAACCGGGAATTATCGTCCCTACGAGCAGTACTTC; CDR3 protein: CSARRTGNYRPYEQYF
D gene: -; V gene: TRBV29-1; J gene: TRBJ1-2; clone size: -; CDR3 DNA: TGCAGCGTGACACCTACCGGGCCTCACTATGGCTACACCTTC; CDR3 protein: CSVTPTGPHYGYTF
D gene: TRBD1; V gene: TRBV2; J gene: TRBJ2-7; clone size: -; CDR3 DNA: TGTGCCAGCAAGATACAGGGGGAAGGAAGATACGAGCAGTACTTC; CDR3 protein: CASKIQGEGRYEQYF
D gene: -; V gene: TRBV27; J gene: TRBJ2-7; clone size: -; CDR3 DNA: TGTGCCAGCGGTCTCCCCACTGGCTCCTTGAGGCAGTACTTC; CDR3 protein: CASGLPTGSLRQYF
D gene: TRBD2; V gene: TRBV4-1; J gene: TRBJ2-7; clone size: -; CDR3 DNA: TGCGCCAGCAGCCAAGAGACTAGCGTCTACGAGCAGTACTTC; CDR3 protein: CASSQETSVYEQYF
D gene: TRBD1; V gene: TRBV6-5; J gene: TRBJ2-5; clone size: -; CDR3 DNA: TGTGCCAGCAGTTACTCTCTGGGACAGGGGGGAGGGACCCAGTACTTC; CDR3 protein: CASSYSLGQGGGTQYF